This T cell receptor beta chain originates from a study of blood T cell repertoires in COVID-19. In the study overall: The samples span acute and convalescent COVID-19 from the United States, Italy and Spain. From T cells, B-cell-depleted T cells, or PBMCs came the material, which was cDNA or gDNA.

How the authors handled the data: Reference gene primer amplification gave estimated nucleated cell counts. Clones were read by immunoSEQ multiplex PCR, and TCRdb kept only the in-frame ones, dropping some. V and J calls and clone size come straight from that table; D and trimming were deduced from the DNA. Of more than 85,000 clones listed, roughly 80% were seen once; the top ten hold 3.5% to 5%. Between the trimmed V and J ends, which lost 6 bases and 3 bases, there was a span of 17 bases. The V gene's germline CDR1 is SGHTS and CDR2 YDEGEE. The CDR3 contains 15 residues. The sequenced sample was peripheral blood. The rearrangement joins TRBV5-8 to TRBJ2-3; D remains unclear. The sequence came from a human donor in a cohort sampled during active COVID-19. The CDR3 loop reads CASTSRDSRTDTQYF. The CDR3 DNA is TGTGCCAGCACCTCTAGAGATTCGCGGACAGATACGCAGTATTTT.